Detailed here is one T cell receptor (beta chain). The antigen remains undetermined. This record belongs to a study of T cell clonotyping in hematopoietic cell transplantation. Whole-study findings and limits: Broader posttransplant TCR repertoire diversity was predicted by graft donor and pretransplant recipient Inverse Simpson Index values. After transplant, recipient diversity fell while pathologically expanded clonotypes grew through day 180. At the given depth, recipient repertoires were over 97% de novo clonotypes. Cells were unsorted, so CD4 and CD8 contributions were not separated.

The time point here: recipient sample about 28 days before transplant, after cytoreduction. The germline gives CDR1 SGHDN, CDR2 FVKESK. This CDR3 contains 16 residues. After removal of 0 bases from V and 7 bases from J, the junction contained 7 bases not matched to a gene. Method: immunoSEQ multiplex PCR; TCRdb's copy keeps in-frame clones and lacks some. Of about 43,000 clones in the sample, about 85% were seen once. The material was peripheral blood mononuclear cells, obtained before stem cell transplant. This chain connects TRBV14 to TRBJ2-1; 9 bases are a match to TRBD2. This sequence was found in a man in his 60s with acute myeloid leukemia. Some clones in this sample may be carry-over from other donors' samples. In DNA form, the CDR3 reads TGTGCCAGCAGCCAAGATCTTAGCGGGGGCCGGAATGAGCAGTTCTTC. This encodes CASSQDLSGGRNEQFF.